Below, one T cell receptor (beta chain) is given with its context. The table lists this clone with a count of one. Its specific antigen is unknown. No much larger clone is present one base from it, and per-base qualities are unavailable. The library was prepared using the immunoSEQ multiplex PCR assay. As stored in TCRdb, this immuneACCESS dataset retains in-frame rearrangements with V and J assigned. A fraction of the clones does not appear; measured against another copy, unresolved V genes explain less than half of the discrepancy, and the remainder lacks a known reason. The sample table holds 100,000 or so clones, of which 90% to 95% were seen once. The ten largest clonotypes hold approximately 0.97% of the sample. These data are taken from a study of T cell changes during pregnancy in multiple sclerosis (dated by TCRdb to about 2019). Regarding the study in general: The study examined how the T cell repertoire changed over the course of pregnancy in women with multiple sclerosis.

The origin of this receptor is a female donor with multiple sclerosis, enrolled in a pregnancy study. The source material was peripheral blood, sampled before pregnancy.

The bases read TGTGCCAGCAGCCCAACAGGGAGGGAGCTGTTTTTT. The translation is CASSPTGRELFF. The sequence is built from TRBV7-3 and TRBJ2-2, and TRBD1 may be the D gene, going by 6 matching bases. From cysteine to phenylalanine, the CDR3 is 12 amino acids long. Only the CDR3 region is kept as DNA, spanning 36 bases read in frame from base 1. V sheds 5 bases and J sheds 9 bases, leaving 10 bases between their ends. Via the germline V gene, CDR1 is SGHTA and CDR2 FQGTGA.